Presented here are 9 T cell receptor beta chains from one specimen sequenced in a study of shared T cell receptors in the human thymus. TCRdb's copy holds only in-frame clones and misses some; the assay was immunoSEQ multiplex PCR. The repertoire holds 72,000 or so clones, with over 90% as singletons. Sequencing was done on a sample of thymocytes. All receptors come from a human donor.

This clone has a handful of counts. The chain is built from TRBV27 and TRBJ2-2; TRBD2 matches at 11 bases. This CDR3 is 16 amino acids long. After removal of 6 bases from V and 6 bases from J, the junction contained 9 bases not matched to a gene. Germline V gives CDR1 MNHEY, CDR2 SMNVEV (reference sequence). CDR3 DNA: TGTGCCAGCAGCAAATTAGCGGGGGGGCCCCCCGGGGAGCTGTTTTTT. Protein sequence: CASSKLAGGPPGELFF.

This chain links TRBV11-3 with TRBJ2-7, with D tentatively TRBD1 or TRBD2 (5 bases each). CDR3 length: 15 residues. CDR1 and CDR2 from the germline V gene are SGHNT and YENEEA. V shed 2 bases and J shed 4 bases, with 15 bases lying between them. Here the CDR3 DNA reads TGTGCCAGCAGCTTAAACGGGGCCGCCCTGTACGAGCAGTACTTC. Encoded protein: CASSLNGAALYEQYF.

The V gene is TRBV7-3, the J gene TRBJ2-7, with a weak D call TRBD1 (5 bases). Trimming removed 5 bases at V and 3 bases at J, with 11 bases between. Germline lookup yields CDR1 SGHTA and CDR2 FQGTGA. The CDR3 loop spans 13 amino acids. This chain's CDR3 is CASSPGKGYEQYF. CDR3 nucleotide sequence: TGTGCCAGCAGCCCAGGGAAAGGCTACGAGCAGTACTTC.

The CDR3 DNA follows: TGCGCCAGCAGCCCGATAGGGCCGCCGCACGGAGATACGCAGTATTTT. Translated: CASSPIGPPHGDTQYF. The chain combines TRBV4-3 with TRBJ2-3; D call uncertain. V was pared by 4 bases and J by 5 bases, with 19 bases between. The CDR3 spans 16 residues. Per germline, CDR1 LGHNA and CDR2 YSLEER.

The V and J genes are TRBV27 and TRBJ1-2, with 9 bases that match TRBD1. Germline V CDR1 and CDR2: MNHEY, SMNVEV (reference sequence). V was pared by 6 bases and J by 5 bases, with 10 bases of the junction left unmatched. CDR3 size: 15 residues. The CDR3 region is CASSRGTGPNYGYTF. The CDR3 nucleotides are TGTGCCAGCAGCCGAGGGACAGGGCCAAATTATGGCTACACCTTC.

The CDR3 here is CASSLGRPPCTDTQYF. As DNA, the CDR3 is TGTGCCAGCAGCTTAGGTCGGCCGCCCTGCACAGATACGCAGTATTTT. V gene TRBV7-9 combines with J gene TRBJ2-3, with unresolved D. The germline V gene encodes CDR1 SEHNR and CDR2 FQNEAQ (reference sequence). With 1 base removed from V and 1 base from J, the gap between germline ends came to 12 bases. The CDR3 is made up of 16 amino acids.

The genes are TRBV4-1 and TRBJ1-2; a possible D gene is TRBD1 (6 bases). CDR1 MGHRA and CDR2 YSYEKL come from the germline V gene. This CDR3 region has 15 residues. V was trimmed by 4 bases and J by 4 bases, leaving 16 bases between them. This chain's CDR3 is CASSRGGDNLYGYTF. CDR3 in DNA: TGCGCCAGCAGCCGCGGGGGGGACAACCTCTATGGCTACACCTTC.

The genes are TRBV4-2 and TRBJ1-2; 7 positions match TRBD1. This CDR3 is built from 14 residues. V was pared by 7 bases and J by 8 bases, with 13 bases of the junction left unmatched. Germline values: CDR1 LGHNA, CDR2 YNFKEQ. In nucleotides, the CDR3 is TGTGCCAGCACCCCAAGAAGGGGGCTGGGGGGCTACACCTTC. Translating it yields CASTPRRGLGGYTF.

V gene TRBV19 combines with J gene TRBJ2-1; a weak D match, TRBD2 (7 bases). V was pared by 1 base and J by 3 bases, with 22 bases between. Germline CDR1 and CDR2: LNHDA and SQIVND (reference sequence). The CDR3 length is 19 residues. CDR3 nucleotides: TGTGCCAGTAGTATAGTATGCGGGGGCCCTACCACCCGCTACAATGAGCAGTTCTTC. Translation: CASSIVCGGPTTRYNEQFF.